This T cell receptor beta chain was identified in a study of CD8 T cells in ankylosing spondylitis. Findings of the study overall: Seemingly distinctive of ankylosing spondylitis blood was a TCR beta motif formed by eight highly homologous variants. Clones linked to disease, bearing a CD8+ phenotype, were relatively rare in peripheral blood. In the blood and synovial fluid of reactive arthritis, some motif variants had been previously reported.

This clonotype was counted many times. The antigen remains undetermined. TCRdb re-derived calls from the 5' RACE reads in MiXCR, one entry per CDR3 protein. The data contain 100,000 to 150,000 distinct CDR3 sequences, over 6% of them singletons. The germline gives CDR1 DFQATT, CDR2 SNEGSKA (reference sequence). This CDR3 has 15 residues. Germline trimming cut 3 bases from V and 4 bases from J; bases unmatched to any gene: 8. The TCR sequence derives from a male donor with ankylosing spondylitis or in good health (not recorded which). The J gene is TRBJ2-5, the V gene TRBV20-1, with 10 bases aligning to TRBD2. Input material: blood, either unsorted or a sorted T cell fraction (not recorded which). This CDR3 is CSARPGTSAIETQYF. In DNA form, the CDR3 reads TGCAGTGCTAGGCCCGGGACTAGCGCGATAGAGACCCAGTACTTC.